This T cell receptor beta chain was sequenced during a study of technical replicates of blood from a handful of donors. The germline gives CDR1 LNHDA, CDR2 SQIVND (reference sequence). The CDR3 has 15 residues. The trim removed 3 bases at V and 4 bases at J, leaving 2 bases unmatched. Sequenced by immunoSEQ multiplex PCR; TCRdb stores in-frame clones only, minus some. This sample has about 94,000 clones, with 90% to 97% found just once. What was sequenced was T cells isolated from PBMCs. This sequence originates from a human donor in good health. V is TRBV19 and J is TRBJ2-7; 14 bases are shared with TRBD2. The CDR3 nucleotides read TGTGCCAGTAGTATGGGGACTAGCGGGAGTTACGAGCAGTACTTC. This sequence encodes CASSMGTSGSYEQYF.